This T cell receptor beta chain was obtained from a study of control samples from healthy donors and cancer patients. Produced via immunoSEQ multiplex PCR; TCRdb's table is partial and in-frame only. The top ten clones hold around 8.5% of a sample with some 96,000 clones, more than 85% of them seen once. Germline assignment: CDR1 SGDLS and CDR2 YYNGEE. The CDR3 loop spans 15 amino acids. V dropped 0 bases and J dropped 8 bases, with 17 bases sitting between them. The sequence derives from a man aged 18 to 35 in good health. The chain is built from TRBV9 and TRBJ1-2; no firm D call. Sequencing input: blood. CDR3 in amino acids: CASSVATGKGEGYTF. The DNA of the CDR3 is TGTGCCAGCAGCGTAGCCACCGGGAAGGGTGAGGGCTACACCTTC.